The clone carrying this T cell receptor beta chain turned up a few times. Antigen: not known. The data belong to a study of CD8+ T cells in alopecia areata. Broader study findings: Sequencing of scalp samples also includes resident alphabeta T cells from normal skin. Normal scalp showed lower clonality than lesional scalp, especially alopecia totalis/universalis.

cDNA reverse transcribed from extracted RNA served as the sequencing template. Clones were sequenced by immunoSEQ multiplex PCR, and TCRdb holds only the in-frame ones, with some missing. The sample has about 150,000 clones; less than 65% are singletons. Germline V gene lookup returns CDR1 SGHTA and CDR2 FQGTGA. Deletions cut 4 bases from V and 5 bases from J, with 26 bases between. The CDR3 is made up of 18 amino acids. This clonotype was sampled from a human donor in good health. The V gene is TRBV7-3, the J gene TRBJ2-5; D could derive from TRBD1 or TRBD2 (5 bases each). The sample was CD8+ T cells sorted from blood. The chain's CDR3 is CASSSSVWQGVSWETQYF. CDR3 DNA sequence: TGTGCCAGCAGCTCCTCCGTTTGGCAGGGAGTATCCTGGGAGACCCAGTACTTC.